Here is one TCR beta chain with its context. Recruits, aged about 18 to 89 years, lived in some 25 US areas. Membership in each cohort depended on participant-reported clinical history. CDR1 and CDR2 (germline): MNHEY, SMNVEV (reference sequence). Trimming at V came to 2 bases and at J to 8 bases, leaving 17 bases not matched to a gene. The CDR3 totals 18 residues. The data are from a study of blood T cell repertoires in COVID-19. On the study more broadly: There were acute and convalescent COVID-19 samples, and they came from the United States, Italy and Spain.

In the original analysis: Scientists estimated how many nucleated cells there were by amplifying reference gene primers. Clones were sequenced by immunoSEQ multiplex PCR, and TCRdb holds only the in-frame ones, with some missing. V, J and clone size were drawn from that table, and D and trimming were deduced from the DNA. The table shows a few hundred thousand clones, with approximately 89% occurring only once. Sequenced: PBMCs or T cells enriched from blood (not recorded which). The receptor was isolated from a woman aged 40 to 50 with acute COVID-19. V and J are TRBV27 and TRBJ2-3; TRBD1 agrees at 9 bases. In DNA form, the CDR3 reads TGTGCCAGCAGTTTAGACCCCCGGACAGGGGCAAGTAGGGGTACGCAGTATTTT. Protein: CASSLDPRTGASRGTQYF.